This T cell receptor (beta chain) was captured by sequencing in a study of T cells after yellow fever vaccination. The study's findings and limits: FACS-sorted repertoires could harbor abundant contaminating bulk-population clonotypes. Post-booster reappearance was seen for most primary-vaccination clones (about 96% CD4, 75% to 90% CD8).

TCRdb re-derived calls from the 5' RACE reads in MiXCR, one entry per CDR3 protein. The data hold 200,000 to 300,000 distinct CDR3 sequences, with more than 6.5% observed a single time. The germline V and J ends were trimmed by 6 bases and 0 bases, with 18 bases remaining between them. Per germline, CDR1 SNHLY and CDR2 FYNNEI. The CDR3 is 16 residues long. This clonotype has only a few counts. Antigen: not known. The sequence derives from a man aged 25-45 years who received the YFV17D yellow fever vaccine. The sample here was CD4+ T cells sorted from PBMCs, taken on the day of the yellow fever booster vaccination. J is TRBJ2-7 and V is TRBV2; tentatively, D is TRBD1 (7 bases). CDR3 in amino acids: CASRMGAGGPSYEQYF. DNA for the CDR3: TGTGCCAGCAGAATGGGTGCAGGGGGGCCCTCCTACGAGCAGTACTTC. Supplemented by reference TRBV2 and TRBJ2-7, the full variable domain reads EPEVTQTPSHQVTQMGQEVILRCVPISNHLYFYWYRQILGQKVEFLVSFYNNEISEKSEIFDDQFSVERPDGSNFTLKIRSTKLEDSAMYFCASRMGAGGPSYEQYFGPGTRLTVT.